This T cell receptor beta chain originates from a study of T cells in Graves' hyperthyroidism and ophthalmopathy. RNA transcripts were the template for amplifying TCR beta CDR3 regions. The TCR CDR3 first-round RT-PCR relied on the HTBI primer set. TCRdb ran MiXCR on the multiplex PCR reads and lists one entry per CDR3 protein. The sample holds approximately 600,000 distinct CDR3 sequences, approximately 14% seen once. It was at first hyperthyroidism diagnosis, before any ophthalmopathy symptoms, that the blood sample was taken. This clonotype was counted ten times or more. The germline V gene encodes CDR1 SNHLY and CDR2 FYNNEI. The CDR3 consists of 14 residues. V was shortened by 6 bases and J by 2 bases, with 14 bases between the two germline ends.

The sample was blood. The TCR was taken from a woman aged 30 to 39 with Graves' hyperthyroidism that later progressed to Graves' ophthalmopathy. This chain links TRBV2 with TRBJ2-7; D is possibly TRBD1 or TRBD2 (5 bases each). The CDR3 DNA is TGTGCCAGCAGAAAAGAGGGGTTTACCTACGAGCAGTACTTC. Protein: CASRKEGFTYEQYF.